One sample yielded the 16 T cell receptor beta chains listed below, sequenced in a study of CXCR3-negative and CXCR3-positive naive CD8 T cells. All TRB cDNA libraries came from 5' RACE performed with UMI labels. From its re-call of the 5' RACE reads, TCRdb lists each CDR3 protein once, without DNA. This sample contains 6,000 to 8,500 distinct CDR3 sequences. Sequencing used naive CXCR3- CD8+ T cells from blood. The subset was: CD45RO-CCR7+CD27+CD95- naive CD8+ T cells lacking CXCR3 (TNR3-). The receptors stem from a human donor in good health. Some clones in this sample may be carry-over from other donors' samples.

V usage is TRBV6-5 and J usage is TRBJ2-2; TCRdb's assignment of TRBD2 cannot be checked, as there is no DNA. The CDR3 loop spans 17 amino acids. CDR1 and CDR2 (germline): MNHEY, SVGAGI. CDR3 residues: CASSYSGTSGNTGELFF.

CDR3: CSVVDRAESSYEQYF. This chain links TRBV29-1 with TRBJ2-7; TCRdb names TRBD1, which stays unverified in the absence of DNA. The CDR3 contains 15 residues. The germline V gene encodes CDR1 SQVTM and CDR2 ANQGSEA.

The chain is built from TRBV28 and TRBJ1-2; checking the TCRdb D call of TRBD1 is not possible without DNA. From germline, CDR1 is MDHEN and CDR2 SYDVKM. The CDR3 consists of 14 residues. The CDR3 is CASSAGQEVGGYTF.

V is TRBV6-6 and J is TRBJ2-5. CDR1 and CDR2 (germline): MNHNY, SVGAGI (reference sequence). This CDR3 comprises 13 residues. This CDR3 reads CASYTLQQETQYF.

The CDR3 sequence is CASSLEGHVSYEQYF. V and J are TRBV5-1 and TRBJ2-7. The CDR3 is made up of 15 amino acids. Germline assignment: CDR1 SGHRS and CDR2 YFSETQ.

By frequency, this clonotype registers medium-sized. The chain uses TRBV10-3 and TRBJ2-7. CDR1 is ENHRY, CDR2 SYGVKD, per germline. The CDR3 totals 14 residues. CDR3 residues: CAISEVTTTYEQYF.

This clonotype is called medium-sized based on its frequency. CDR3 region: CASSVANTERDGNTIYF. The chain links TRBV9 to TRBJ1-3; TCRdb indicates TRBD1, and absent DNA this call remains unverified. This CDR3 comprises 17 residues. Germline CDR1 reads SGDLS; CDR2 reads YYNGEE.

The chain joins TRBV6-1 to TRBJ1-1; checking the TCRdb D call of TRBD1 is not possible without DNA. Germline CDR1 MNHNS, CDR2 SASEGT. This CDR3 is 14 amino acids long. CDR3: CASIPLQGRTEAFF.

Considering frequency, this clonotype is medium-sized (0.01 to 0.1%). The chain uses TRBV3-1 and TRBJ1-2. CDR3 length equals 12 residues. Germline loops: CDR1 LGHDT, CDR2 YNNKEL (reference sequence). The CDR3 is CASSQGNYGYTF.

V gene TRBV15 combines with J gene TRBJ2-1; TCRdb's assignment of TRBD2 cannot be checked, as there is no DNA. The CDR3 is 16 amino acids. In germline, CDR1 is LNHNV, CDR2 YYDKDF (reference sequence). The CDR3: CATSREILTSFHEQFF.

The rearrangement uses TRBV20-1 and TRBJ1-2. CDR1 DFQATT and CDR2 SNEGSKA come from the germline V gene (reference sequence). This CDR3 spans 13 amino acids. CDR3 sequence: CSARDIGTYGYTF.

This clonotype is deemed medium-sized by its frequency. CDR3 residues: CASSFTSGGTYEQYF. The chain uses TRBV5-5 and TRBJ2-7; the TCRdb D gene call, TRBD2, has no DNA to confirm it. The CDR3 covers 15 residues. Germline values: CDR1 SGHKS, CDR2 YYEKEE (reference sequence).

This clonotype is medium-sized by frequency. The chain recombines TRBV7-9 with TRBJ2-1. CDR1 is SEHNR and CDR2 is FQNEAQ in the germline V gene (reference sequence). This CDR3 spans 13 amino acids. The CDR3 spells CASRISADGEQFF. Full variable domain (rest looked up from reference TRBV7-9 and TRBJ2-1): DTGVSQNPRHKITKRGQNVTFRCDPISEHNRLYWYRQTLGQGPEFLTYFQNEAQLEKSRLLSDRFSAERPKGSFSTLEIQRTEQGDSAMYLCASRISADGEQFFGPGTRLTVL.

The rearrangement links TRBV25-1 to TRBJ2-7; TCRdb names TRBD2, which stays unverified in the absence of DNA. Per germline, CDR1 MGHDK and CDR2 SYGVNS. This CDR3 is built from 14 residues. The CDR3 sequence is CASSGRGYDYEQYF.

This chain joins TRBV7-9 and TRBJ1-1; TCRdb proposes TRBD1, but this gene call is untestable without DNA. The CDR3 has 15 residues. Looked up from germline, CDR1 is SEHNR and CDR2 is FQNEAQ (reference sequence). The CDR3 loop is CASSPGQGVNTEAFF. Combining the CDR3 with reference TRBV7-9 and TRBJ1-1 gives the whole variable domain DTGVSQNPRHKITKRGQNVTFRCDPISEHNRLYWYRQTLGQGPEFLTYFQNEAQLEKSRLLSDRFSAERPKGSFSTLEIQRTEQGDSAMYLCASSPGQGVNTEAFFGQGTRLTVV.

By frequency, this clonotype is medium-sized. The chain is built from TRBV28 and TRBJ2-7. This CDR3 is built from 11 residues. Germline values: CDR1 MDHEN, CDR2 SYDVKM. CDR3 sequence: CASSFSYEQYF.